At least ten counts were recorded for the clone carrying this T cell receptor (beta chain). No antigen is known for it. The sample comes from a study of response to subunit inactivated influenza vaccine. Germline CDR1 reads DFQATT; CDR2 reads SNEGSKA (reference sequence). The CDR3 runs to 14 residues. Trimming cost V 3 bases and J 5 bases; bases outside gene matches: 7. Study-wide findings and caveats: Each seasonal influenza vaccination recruits few new T cells, the authors suggested.

MiXCR, applied by TCRdb to the RT-PCR reads, yields one record per CDR3 protein. The top ten clones hold approximately 10% of a sample with a few hundred thousand distinct CDR3 sequences, roughly a fifth of them seen once. The chain uses TRBV20-1 and TRBJ1-5, with 7 bases matching TRBD1. This specimen consisted of PBMCs from blood, obtained about 20 months after vaccination. The TCR was taken from a man in his fifties or sixties who received an inactivated influenza vaccine. CDR3 sequence (DNA): TGCAGTGCTAGGGATGACAGGGCGCATCAGCCCCAGCATTTT. This translates into CSARDDRAHQPQHF.